The present T cell receptor (beta chain) was sequenced within a study of technical replicates of blood from a handful of donors. Generated by immunoSEQ multiplex PCR, the TCRdb table keeps only in-frame clones and is missing some. This table has 91,000 or so clones, 95% appearing once. After removal of 6 bases from V and 11 bases from J, the junction contained 10 bases not matched to a gene. In germline, CDR1 is SGHAT, CDR2 FQNNGV. The CDR3 consists of 13 residues. Sequencing used T cells isolated from PBMCs. The genes are TRBV11-2 and TRBJ1-1; 9 bases map to TRBD1. This TCR derives from a human donor in good health. The CDR3 spells CASRQTGGAGAFF. The CDR3 region has the DNA TGTGCCAGCAGACAAACAGGGGGCGCGGGGGCTTTCTTT.